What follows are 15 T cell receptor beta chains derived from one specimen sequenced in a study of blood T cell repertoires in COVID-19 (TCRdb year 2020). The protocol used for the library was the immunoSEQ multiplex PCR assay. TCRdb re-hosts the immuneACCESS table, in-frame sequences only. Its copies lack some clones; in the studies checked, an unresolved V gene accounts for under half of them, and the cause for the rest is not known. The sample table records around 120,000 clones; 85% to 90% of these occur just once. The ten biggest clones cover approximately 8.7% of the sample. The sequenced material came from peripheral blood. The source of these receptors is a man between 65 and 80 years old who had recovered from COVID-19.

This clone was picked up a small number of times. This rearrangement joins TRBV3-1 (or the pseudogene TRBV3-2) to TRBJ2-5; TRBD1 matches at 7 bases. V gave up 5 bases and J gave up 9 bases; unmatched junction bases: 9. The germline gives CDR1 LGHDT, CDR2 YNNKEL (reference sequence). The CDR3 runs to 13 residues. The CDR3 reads CASSWDRQGAQYF. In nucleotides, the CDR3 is TGTGCCAGCAGCTGGGACAGACAAGGGGCCCAGTACTTC.

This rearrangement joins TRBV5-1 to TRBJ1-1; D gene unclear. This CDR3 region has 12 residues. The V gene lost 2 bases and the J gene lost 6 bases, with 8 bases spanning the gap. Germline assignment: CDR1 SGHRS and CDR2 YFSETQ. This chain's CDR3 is CASSLSGSEAFF. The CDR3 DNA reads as TGCGCCAGCAGCTTATCCGGGTCTGAAGCTTTCTTT.

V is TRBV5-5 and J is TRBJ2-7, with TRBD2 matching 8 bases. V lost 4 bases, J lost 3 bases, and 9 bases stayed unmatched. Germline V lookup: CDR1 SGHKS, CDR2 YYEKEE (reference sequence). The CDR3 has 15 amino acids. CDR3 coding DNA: TGTGCCAGCAGCCGGGAGGGGCACAGTAACTACGAGCAGTACTTC. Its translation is CASSREGHSNYEQYF. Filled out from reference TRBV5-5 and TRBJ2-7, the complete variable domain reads DAGVTQSPTHLIKTRGQQVTLRCSPISGHKSVSWYQQVLGQGPQFIFQYYEKEERGRGNFPDRFSARQFPNYSSELNVNALLLGDSALYLCASSREGHSNYEQYFGPGTRLTVT.

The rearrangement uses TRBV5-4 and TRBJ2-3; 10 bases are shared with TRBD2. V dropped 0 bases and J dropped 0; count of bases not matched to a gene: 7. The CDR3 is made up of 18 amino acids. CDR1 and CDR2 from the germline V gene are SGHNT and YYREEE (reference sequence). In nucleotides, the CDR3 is TGTGCCAGCAGCTTGGGGACTAGCGGTGATACCAGCACAGATACGCAGTATTTT. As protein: CASSLGTSGDTSTDTQYF.

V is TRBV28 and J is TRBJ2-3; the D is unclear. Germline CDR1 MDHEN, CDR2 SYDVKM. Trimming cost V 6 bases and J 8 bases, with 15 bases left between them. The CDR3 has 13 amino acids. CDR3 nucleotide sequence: TGTGCCAGCAGCCCAGCAGGTCTTACTACGCAGTATTTT. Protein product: CASSPAGLTTQYF.

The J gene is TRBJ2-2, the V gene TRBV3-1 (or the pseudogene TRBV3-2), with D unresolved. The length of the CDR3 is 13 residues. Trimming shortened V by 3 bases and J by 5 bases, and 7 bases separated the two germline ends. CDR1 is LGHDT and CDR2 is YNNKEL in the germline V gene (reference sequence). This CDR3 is CASSQPSTGELFF. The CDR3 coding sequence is TGTGCCAGCAGCCAGCCTAGTACCGGGGAGCTGTTTTTT.

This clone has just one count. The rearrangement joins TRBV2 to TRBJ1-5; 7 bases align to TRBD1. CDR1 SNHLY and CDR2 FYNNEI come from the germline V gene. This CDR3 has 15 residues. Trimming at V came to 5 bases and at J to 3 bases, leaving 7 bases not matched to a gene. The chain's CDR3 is CASSLLQGINQPQHF. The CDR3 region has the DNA TGTGCCAGCAGTCTATTACAGGGGATCAATCAGCCCCAGCATTTT.

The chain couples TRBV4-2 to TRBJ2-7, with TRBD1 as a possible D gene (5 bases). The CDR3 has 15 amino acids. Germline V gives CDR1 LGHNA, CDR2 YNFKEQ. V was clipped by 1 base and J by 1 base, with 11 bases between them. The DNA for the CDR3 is TGTGCCAGCAGCCAAGCGTCTCAGGGATCCTACGAGCAGTACTTC. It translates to CASSQASQGSYEQYF.

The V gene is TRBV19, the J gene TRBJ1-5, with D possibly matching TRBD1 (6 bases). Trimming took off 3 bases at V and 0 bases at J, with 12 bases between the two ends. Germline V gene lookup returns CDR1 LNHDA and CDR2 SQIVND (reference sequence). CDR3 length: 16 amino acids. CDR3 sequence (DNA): TGTGCCAGTAGTATTAAGGACAGATATAGCAATCAGCCCCAGCATTTT. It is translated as CASSIKDRYSNQPQHF.

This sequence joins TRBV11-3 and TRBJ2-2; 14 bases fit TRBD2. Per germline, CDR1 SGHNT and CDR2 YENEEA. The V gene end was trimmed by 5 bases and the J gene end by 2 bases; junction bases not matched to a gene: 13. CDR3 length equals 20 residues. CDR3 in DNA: TGTGCCAGCAGCCGAACCGATTGGACTAGCGGGGGGATCAACACCGGGGAGCTGTTTTTT. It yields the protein CASSRTDWTSGGINTGELFF.

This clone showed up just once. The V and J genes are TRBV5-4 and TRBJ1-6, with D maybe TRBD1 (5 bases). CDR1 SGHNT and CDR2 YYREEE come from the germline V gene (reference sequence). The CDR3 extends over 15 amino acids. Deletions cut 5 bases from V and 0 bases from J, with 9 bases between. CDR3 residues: CASRTASSYNSPLHF. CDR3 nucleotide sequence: TGTGCCAGCAGGACAGCTAGCTCCTATAATTCACCCCTCCACTTT.

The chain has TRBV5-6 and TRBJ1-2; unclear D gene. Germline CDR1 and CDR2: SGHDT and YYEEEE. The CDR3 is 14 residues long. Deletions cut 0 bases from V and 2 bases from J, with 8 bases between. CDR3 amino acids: CASSLATANYGYTF. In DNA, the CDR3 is TGTGCCAGCAGCTTGGCAACCGCGAACTATGGCTACACCTTC.

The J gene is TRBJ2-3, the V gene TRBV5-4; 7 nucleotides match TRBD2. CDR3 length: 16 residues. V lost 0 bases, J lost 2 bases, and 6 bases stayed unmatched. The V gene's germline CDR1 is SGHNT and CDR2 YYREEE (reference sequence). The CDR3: CASSLVGGGPTDTQYF. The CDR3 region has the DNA TGTGCCAGCAGCTTGGTTGGGGGAGGGCCCACAGATACGCAGTATTTT.

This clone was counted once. CDR3 sequence: CATSDLQWGSGRGQFF. CDR3 bases: TGTGCCACCAGTGATTTGCAATGGGGTAGCGGTAGAGGGCAGTTCTTC. The chain employs TRBV24-1 and TRBJ2-1, with D possibly being TRBD2 (6 bases). V was trimmed by 0 bases and J by 12 bases, leaving 20 bases between them. CDR3 length: 16 amino acids. Looked up from germline, CDR1 is KGHDR and CDR2 is SFDVKD.

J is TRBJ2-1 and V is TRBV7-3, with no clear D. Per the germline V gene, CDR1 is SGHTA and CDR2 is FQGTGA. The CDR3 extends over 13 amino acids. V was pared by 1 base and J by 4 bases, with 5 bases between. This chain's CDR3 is CASSLNSYNEQFF. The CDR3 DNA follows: TGTGCCAGCAGCTTAAATAGTTACAATGAGCAGTTCTTC.